This T cell receptor beta chain is from a study of response to subunit inactivated influenza vaccine. V lost 4 bases to trimming and J lost 2 bases, with 9 bases between them. The CDR3 sequence is 13 residues long. CDR1 and CDR2 (germline): MNHEY, SVGAGI. This clonotype was recorded a few times. The antigen remains unidentified. TCRdb called the RT-PCR reads again in MiXCR, with one record for every CDR3 protein. The sample consists of around 480,000 distinct CDR3 sequences, 10% to 11% of them appearing once. General study results and limits: Authors suggested each seasonal flu vaccination may recruit only limited numbers of new T cells.

The input for sequencing was PBMCs from blood, taken roughly 45 days after vaccination. The clonotype was recovered from a man in his fifties or sixties who received an inactivated influenza vaccine. The rearrangement joins TRBV6-5 to TRBJ2-7; unclear D gene. Written as DNA, the CDR3 is TGTGCCAGCAGTTCGAACCAAGCCTACGAGCAGTACTTC. Amino acid sequence: CASSSNQAYEQYF.